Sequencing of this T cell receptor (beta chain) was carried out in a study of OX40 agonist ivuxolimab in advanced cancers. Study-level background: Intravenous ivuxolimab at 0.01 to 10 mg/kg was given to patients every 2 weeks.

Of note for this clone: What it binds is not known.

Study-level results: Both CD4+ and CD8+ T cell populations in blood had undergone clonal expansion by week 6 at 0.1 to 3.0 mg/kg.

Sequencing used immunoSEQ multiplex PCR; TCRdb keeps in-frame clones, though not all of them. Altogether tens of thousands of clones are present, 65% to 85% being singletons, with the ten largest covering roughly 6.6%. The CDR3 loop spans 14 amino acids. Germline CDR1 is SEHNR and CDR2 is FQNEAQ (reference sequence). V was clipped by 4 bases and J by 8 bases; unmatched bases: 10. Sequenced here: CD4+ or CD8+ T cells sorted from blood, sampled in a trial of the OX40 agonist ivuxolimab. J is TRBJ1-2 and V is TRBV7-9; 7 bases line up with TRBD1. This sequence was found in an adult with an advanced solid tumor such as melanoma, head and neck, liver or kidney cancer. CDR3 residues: CASSSSLTGNGYTF. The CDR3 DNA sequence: TGTGCCAGCAGCTCGTCCTTGACAGGGAACGGCTACACCTTC.